This T cell receptor (beta chain) was identified during a study of siplizumab effects on memory and regulatory T cells (dated by TCRdb to about 2019). About the investigation overall: The study looked at the effect of siplizumab, an anti-CD2 antibody, on alloreactive T-cell subsets in allogeneic mixed lymphocyte reactions made from human PBMCs. Results the study describes overall, beyond this receptor: Unstimulated naive T cells appeared to be more diverse than memory T cells, and naive cells seemed to make a substantial contribution to the alloresponse. Of the alloreactive CD4+ clones that could be mapped, the Treg-derived share averaged almost 70% with siplizumab compared with around 27% in control reactions. Siplizumab significantly lowered the cumulative frequency of alloreactive sequences that could be traced to unstimulated CD4+ memory T cells. The suppressive function of proliferating Tregs from siplizumab cultures was not functionally confirmed. Because sequences at frequencies below about 10^-5 were poorly captured, only a minor fraction of alloreactive clones could be mapped back to unstimulated subsets. For roughly 80-96% of proliferating CD4+ or CD8+ clones, no naive or memory phenotype could be assigned.

Sorted unstimulated T cells, along with proliferating T cells recovered from mixed lymphocyte reactions, underwent TCRbeta CDR3 sequencing. Fresh whole blood from roughly 10 HLA-typed healthy donors was used to isolate PBMCs. To map where alloreactive clones came from, unstimulated CD4+ regulatory T cells were FACS-sorted. Concerning this clone: Its antigen has not been determined. There are no base qualities to consult, and no much larger clone falls within one base.

Preparation of the library involved the immunoSEQ multiplex PCR assay. The deep sequencing platform assayed about 90,000 TCR templates per sample. Genomic DNA extracted from sorted T cells was used for TCRbeta CDR3 sequencing. The authors' analysis ran thus. Clonal analysis of TCRbeta CDR3 data was done in the R programming language. Alloreactive CD4+ and CD8+ clones were identified by comparing unstimulated samples to CFSE-low samples taken after the reaction. Regulatory or non-regulatory origin of alloreactive CD4+ clones was assigned by matching sequences to the sorted unstimulated Treg and non-Treg repertoires. What TCRdb holds here is the immuneACCESS table cut down to in-frame rearrangements. Part of the clones is not present; checked against another copy, under half of the missing clones reflect an unresolved V gene, and the others are unexplained. V, J and clone size are those of that table, while D and trimming were read from the DNA. The sample table shows 100,000 or so clones, and 94% are seen once. The ten largest account for roughly 0.62% of the sample.

CDR1 KGHSH and CDR2 LQKENI were looked up in the germline V gene. Including cysteine and phenylalanine, the CDR3 has 12 amino acids. Of the read, only the CDR3 DNA is kept; its 36 bases are in frame from base 1. A distance of 9 bases separates the germline ends of V and J, which lose 5 bases and 8 bases respectively. The sequence was collected from a human donor in good health. Material: Tregs sorted from blood. The chain was built from TRBV18 and TRBJ2-2; a confident D gene designation cannot be given. The sequenced DNA: TGTGCCAGCTCAACCCAGTCTGGGGAGCTGTTTTTT. This yields the protein CASSTQSGELFF. When the CDR3 is completed using the reference TRBV18 and TRBJ2-2 genes on either side, the full variable domain is NAGVMQNPRHLVRRRGQEARLRCSPMKGHSHVYWYRQLPEEGLKFMVYLQKENIIDESGMPKERFSAEFPKEGPSILRIQQVVRGDSAAYFCASSTQSGELFFGEGSRLTVL.